Shown below are 13 T cell receptor beta chains from a single sample sequenced in a study of shared clonotypes between healthy human individuals. The repertoire was sequenced with immunoSEQ multiplex PCR; TCRdb's copy has only in-frame clones and lacks some. The repertoire holds about 510,000 clones, with 79% as singletons. Source material: PBMCs. These receptors came from a woman in her thirties or forties in good health. Some clones in this sample may be carry-over from other donors' samples.

This clone was seen only a few times. Written as DNA, the CDR3 is TGTGCCAGCAGTTTACAAAGCGGGAGGGCCGGAGAGACCCAGTACTTC. Its translation is CASSLQSGRAGETQYF. This chain joins TRBV27 and TRBJ2-5, with 10 bases that match TRBD2. The CDR3 is 16 amino acids. After removal of 2 bases from V and 4 bases from J, the junction contained 7 bases not matched to a gene. The germline CDR1 and CDR2 sequences are MNHEY and SMNVEV (reference sequence).

This clone has a handful of counts. V and J are TRBV5-5 and TRBJ1-2; no firm D call. CDR1 SGHKS and CDR2 YYEKEE come from the germline V gene (reference sequence). This CDR3 comprises 14 residues. Trimming stripped 1 base from V and 2 bases from J, with 9 bases between. The CDR3 DNA sequence: TGTGCCAGCAGCTTGCTACAGTTAAACTATGGCTACACCTTC. Translating it yields CASSLLQLNYGYTF.

The chain uses TRBV6-6 and TRBJ1-4; D perhaps matches TRBD1 (6 bases). This CDR3 spans 14 amino acids. V was shortened by 6 bases and J by 5 bases, with 13 bases between the two germline ends. Germline V gene sequence: CDR1 MNHNY, CDR2 SVGAGI (reference sequence). The DNA of the CDR3 is TGTGCCAGCAGAGAGGGACATCGAAATGAAAAACTGTTTTTT. Protein sequence: CASREGHRNEKLFF.

V is TRBV29-1 and J is TRBJ2-7; 8 bases agree with TRBD1. The CDR3 length is 14 residues. Losses at the gene ends were 5 bases for V and 2 bases for J; bases not matched to a gene: 8. The germline gives CDR1 SQVTM, CDR2 ANQGSEA. DNA for the CDR3: TGCAGCGTTCAAACCGGGACAGGCGCCTACGAGCAGTACTTC. Translating gives CSVQTGTGAYEQYF.

This sequence joins TRBV11-3 and TRBJ2-1, with TRBD2 matching over 15 bases. The CDR3 covers 15 residues. The ends lost 5 bases at V and 10 bases at J; junction bases unmatched: 6. From germline, CDR1 is SGHNT and CDR2 YENEEA. In DNA form, the CDR3 reads TGTGCCAGCAGCCCGGGACTAGCGGGAGGAAGGGAGCAGTTCTTC. This sequence encodes CASSPGLAGGREQFF.

The chain recombines TRBV6-5 with TRBJ1-1; maybe TRBD1 (6 bases). The CDR3 is made up of 15 amino acids. CDR1 is MNHEY, CDR2 SVGAGI, per germline. V lost 4 bases to trimming and J lost 7 bases, with 19 bases between them. CDR3 sequence reads: CASSWTGGAGGEAFF. CDR3 sequence (DNA): TGTGCCAGCAGTTGGACCGGGGGCGCGGGGGGTGAAGCTTTCTTT.

The chain employs TRBV7-2 and TRBJ2-1; D may correspond to TRBD1 or TRBD2 (6 bases each). CDR3 length equals 14 residues. Germline V gene sequence: CDR1 SGHTA, CDR2 FQGNSA. V was shortened by 5 bases and J by 6 bases, with 14 bases between the two germline ends. CDR3 sequence (DNA): TGTGCCAGCAGCACAGGGACTTACCCCAATGAGCAGTTCTTC. This codes for CASSTGTYPNEQFF. Full variable domain (outside the CDR3, taken from reference TRBV7-2 and TRBJ2-1): GAGVSQSPSNKVTEKGKDVELRCDPISGHTALYWYRQSLGQGLEFLIYFQGNSAPDKSGLPSDRFSAERTGGSVSTLTIQRTQQEDSAVYLCASSTGTYPNEQFFGPGTRLTVL.

The J gene is TRBJ1-3, the V gene TRBV2; D is undetermined. The CDR3 runs to 13 residues. The germline gives CDR1 SNHLY, CDR2 FYNNEI. Trimming removed 2 bases at V and 1 base at J, with 3 bases between. In DNA, the CDR3 is TGTGCCAGCAGTGAACAGTCTGGAAACACCATATATTTT. As protein: CASSEQSGNTIYF.

This clone was counted a single time. The V and J genes are TRBV5-6 and TRBJ1-1; 7 nucleotides match TRBD1. In germline, CDR1 is SGHDT, CDR2 YYEEEE. The CDR3 extends over 14 amino acids. The trim removed 5 bases at V and 1 base at J, leaving 5 bases unmatched. CDR3 in amino acids: CASSSGGENTEAFF. The CDR3 DNA sequence: TGTGCCAGCAGTTCAGGGGGTGAGAACACTGAAGCTTTCTTT.

The rearrangement joins TRBV19 to TRBJ2-5, with no clear D. Germline-derived CDR1 and CDR2 are LNHDA and SQIVND (reference sequence). The CDR3 length is 13 residues. Between the trimmed V and J ends, which lost 2 bases and 2 bases, there was a span of 6 bases. CDR3 in DNA: TGTGCCAGTAGTATAAGACTTCAAGAGACCCAGTACTTC. Amino acid sequence: CASSIRLQETQYF.

The count of this clone is one. V gene TRBV5-1 combines with J gene TRBJ1-3; 10 positions agree with TRBD1. J gave up 1 base and V 2 bases, and 6 bases lay outside the gene matches. Germline CDR1 is SGHRS and CDR2 is YFSETQ. The CDR3 totals 17 residues. The CDR3 protein is CASSLQDRGVSGNTIYF. In DNA form, the CDR3 reads TGCGCCAGCAGCTTACAGGACAGGGGGGTTTCTGGAAACACCATATATTTT.

J is TRBJ2-3 and V is TRBV18; D possibly corresponds to TRBD2 (5 bases). CDR1 and CDR2 (germline): KGHSH, LQKENI. V lost 3 bases, J lost 4 bases, and 14 bases lay in between. This CDR3 is 15 amino acids long. The CDR3 reads CASSPPGFSSDTQYF. CDR3 DNA: TGTGCCAGCTCACCGCCGGGATTTTCGTCAGATACGCAGTATTTT.

The V gene is TRBV28, the J gene TRBJ1-2, with 8 bases lining up with TRBD1. V lost 2 bases and J lost 4; bases outside the gene matches: 3. The CDR3 is 14 residues long. Germline loops: CDR1 MDHEN, CDR2 SYDVKM. The CDR3 nucleotides are TGTGCCAGCAGTTTAAACACAGGGGGCTATGGCTACACCTTC. This translates into CASSLNTGGYGYTF.